This T cell receptor delta chain was sequenced for a study of γδ T cells in repeated Plasmodium falciparum infection. Study details: Malaria-naive adults were infected with P. falciparum NF54 four times over around 600 days.

TCRdb re-called the multiplex PCR reads through CATT. The sample comprises some 100,000 delta-chain clones, under 1.5% of which are singletons, and over 8% rests with the top ten. This clone was seen ten or more times. Gammadelta T cells were flow-sorted from PBMC into Vgamma9/Vdelta2+ and Vdelta2-negative populations for bulk analysis. CDR1 is GEAIGNYY and CDR2 is EKD in the germline V gene. The CDR3 is 25 amino acids. V dropped 6 bases and J dropped 3 bases, with 41 bases sitting between them. The receptor comes from a pool of human donors (malaria-infected and uninfected, not separated). Sample: gamma-delta T cells from blood. The genes are TRDV2 and TRDJ3; tentative D call: TRDD3 (8 bases). CDR3 sequence: CACTSRTVGDTLPSFRIWDTRQMFF. The CDR3 region has the DNA TGTGCCTGTACATCCCGTACGGTCGGGGATACCCTTCCTTCCTTCCGTATCTGGGACACCCGACAGATGTTTTTC.